The rows below give T cell receptor beta chains drawn from one sample of a study of blood T cells in healthy people across ages. Using its own MiXCR run on the 5' RACE reads, TCRdb lists one record per CDR3 protein. The data hold roughly 860,000 distinct CDR3 sequences, with under 80% observed a single time. The sample consisted of blood. Receptors originate from a young man in good health. Each CDR3 is given with its conserved first and last residue. A D gene is named only where the DNA matches it firmly. Rows may omit the clone size; those that give it use once, few, many or a size class.

D gene	clone size	J gene	V gene	CDR3 DNA	CDR3 protein
TRBD1	-	TRBJ2-6	TRBV27	TGTGCCAGCAGTATCACAGGGGGTCCCCATTCTGGGGCCAACGTCCTGACTTTC	CASSITGGPHSGANVLTF
-	-	TRBJ2-1	TRBV12-3/TRBV12-4	TGTGCCAGCAGCCCCCCCCGGGGGTTCGCCTACAATGAGCAGTTCTTC	CASSPPRGFAYNEQFF
-	-	TRBJ2-5	TRBV9	TGTGCCAGCAGCGTAATGGGCCAAGAGACCCAGTACTTC	CASSVMGQETQYF
-	-	TRBJ2-3	TRBV7-9	TGTGCCAGCAGCTTAGGTCCCCGGGGGGCCGCTAGCACAGATACGCAGTATTTT	CASSLGPRGAASTDTQYF
-	few	TRBJ2-7	TRBV5-1	TGCGCCAGCAGCATAAGGTTGGCAGGAGCTTACGAGCAGTACTTC	CASSIRLAGAYEQYF
-	-	TRBJ1-1	TRBV6-2/TRBV6-3	TGTGCCAGCAGTATCCTGACAGGATTAGCTGAAGCTTTCTTT	CASSILTGLAEAFF
TRBD2	-	TRBJ2-5	TRBV7-3	TGTGCCAGCAGCTTAAGTGGGCTAGCGGGGATGGAGACCCAGTACTTC	CASSLSGLAGMETQYF
TRBD2	few	TRBJ2-5	TRBV4-2	TGTGCCAGCAGCCAAAGCGGGGGGAACCAAGAGACCCAGTACTTC	CASSQSGGNQETQYF
-	-	TRBJ1-1	TRBV25-1	TGTGCCAGCAGTGAACTGGGCTCGAACACTGAAGCTTTCTTT	CASSELGSNTEAFF
-	-	TRBJ1-1	TRBV9	TGTGCCAGCAGCTCTAGAGTGTACACTGAAGCTTTCTTT	CASSSRVYTEAFF
TRBD2	-	TRBJ2-5	TRBV10-3	TGTGCCATCAACGACCGGGGGGGCCAAGAGACCCAGTACTTC	CAINDRGGQETQYF
TRBD1	-	TRBJ2-7	TRBV12-3/TRBV12-4	TGTGCCAGCAGTTTAGGGGGACAGGAAAGCTCCTACGAGCAGTACTTC	CASSLGGQESSYEQYF
-	-	TRBJ1-1	TRBV3-1	TGTGCCAGCAGCCAAGTGACAGGAGTGAACACTGAAGCTTTCTTT	CASSQVTGVNTEAFF
-	-	TRBJ1-1	TRBV3-1	TGTGCCAGCACCAGGGCGGGGGTGGGCACTGAAGCTTTCTTT	CASTRAGVGTEAFF
-	-	TRBJ1-2	TRBV6-5	TGTGCCAGCAGTCCAAGCTCACCCAGCCATGGCTACACCTTC	CASSPSSPSHGYTF
TRBD2	few	TRBJ2-3	TRBV7-9	TGTGCCAGCAGCCCGGGGGGAGGTAAAGATACGCAGTATTTT	CASSPGGGKDTQYF